This TCR beta chain was identified in a study of blood T cell repertoires in COVID-19 (dated by TCRdb to about 2020). Broadly, across the study: Samples covering the acute and convalescent phases of COVID-19 were provided by collaborators in the United States, Italy and Spain. The prospective study material was composed of cDNA or gDNA derived from T cells, B-cell-depleted T cells, or PBMCs. Where HLA class I and class II types were available, the types were taken from metadata supplied by the sample provider, not from assay-based typing. A freely available public database, intended as a resource for researchers studying the immune response to SARS-CoV-2, is where the repertoires were released. The samples were drawn from two sources: the first 160 participants of the ongoing ImmuneRACE study, and 950 to 1,500 subjects contributed by 6 global collaborators. Deeply sampled blood TCRbeta repertoires from subjects exposed to, actively infected with, or recovered from COVID-19 were included in the dataset. A de-identified subject ID, COVID-19 status, age in years and sex were almost always included in the sample metadata.

TCRbeta CDR3 regions were amplified from genomic DNA by means of the immunoSEQ Assay, a bias-controlled multiplex PCR. The original methods were these. The number of nucleated cells in each sample was estimated by amplification of reference gene primers within the assay. To quantify the absolute abundance of each unique TCRbeta CDR3 rearrangement, sequence reads were collapsed and filtered. For each sample, productive Simpson clonality was calculated as the square root of Simpson's diversity index over productive rearrangements. The clones in this table, taken by TCRdb from immuneACCESS, are in-frame only. Not every clone is retained; where verified, under half of the shortfall comes from an unresolved V gene, and the cause of the rest is unknown. D and trimming come from the DNA, and the V and J calls and clone size come from that table. The sample data list approximately 62,000 clones, and roughly 77% of these were observed just once. The ten most abundant clones make up about 16% of the sample.

The research as a whole found: The quantity of clinical and demographic metadata differed by source and by participant and was supplied without curation.

The collaborating institutions used their own protocols to collect whole blood in K2EDTA tubes. For TCRbeta analysis, collaborators shipped samples in one of three forms: frozen whole blood, isolated PBMCs, or DNA extracted from either of those sample types. Of note for this clone: The clone's antigen remains unknown. No quality values exist for individual bases; no much larger clone is one base distant.

The specimen sequenced was peripheral blood. The clonotype originates from an elderly man with acute or convalescent COVID-19.

The DNA is as follows: TGCAGCGCTCTGACAGGGCCACACTATGGCTACACCTTC. Its coded protein is CSALTGPHYGYTF. The chain was built from TRBV29-1 and TRBJ1-2, with TRBD1 matching 7 junction bases. Measured from the cysteine to the phenylalanine, the CDR3 is 13 residues long. The sequence is cut down to CDR3 DNA, 39 bases in frame from base 1. V is cut back by 7 bases and J by 3 bases, with 8 bases in the junction unmatched. The germline V gene yields SQVTM for CDR1 and ANQGSEA for CDR2.